This T cell receptor beta chain was recovered during a study of control samples from healthy donors and cancer patients. The protocol was immunoSEQ multiplex PCR, while the TCRdb copy is restricted to in-frame clones and leaves out a portion. The sample records around 100,000 clones, approximately 86% being singletons. This CDR3 comprises 13 residues. The ends were cut back, 1 base at V and 7 bases at J, with 8 bases in the middle. CDR1 and CDR2 (germline): SGHAT, FQDESV (reference sequence). The source is a young man in good health. The sample consisted of blood. The chain is built from TRBV11-1 and TRBJ2-1; D unresolved. This CDR3 is CASSLDLRNEQFF. The DNA of the CDR3 is TGTGCCAGCAGCTTAGACTTGAGGAATGAGCAGTTCTTC.